What follows are 27 T cell receptor beta chains derived from one specimen sequenced in a study of blood T cells in healthy people across ages. A second about 6 to 12 cycle PCR used barcoded and J-beta primers. TCRdb reprocessed the 5' RACE reads with MiXCR, giving one entry per CDR3 protein. The table has roughly 1.5 million distinct CDR3 sequences, 35% to 45% seen once. Sequencing input: blood. These receptors were taken from a woman aged 18-30 years in good health.

The J gene is TRBJ2-6, the V gene TRBV20-1; D call uncertain. Germline CDR1 and CDR2: DFQATT and SNEGSKA (reference sequence). Trimming removed 4 bases from V and 4 bases from J, with 5 bases in between. The CDR3 has 12 residues. This chain's CDR3 is CSAIMGANVLTF. The CDR3 coding sequence is TGCAGTGCTATTATGGGGGCCAACGTCCTGACTTTC.

The table lists this clonotype with a few counts. V usage is TRBV10-3 and J usage is TRBJ1-1, with no clear D. Looked up from germline, CDR1 is ENHRY and CDR2 is SYGVKD. This CDR3 is built from 13 residues. V gave up 7 bases and J gave up 1 base, with 10 bases separating them. The chain's CDR3 is CAIMSQENTEAFF. DNA for the CDR3: TGTGCCATCATGTCCCAGGAGAACACTGAAGCTTTCTTT.

The V and J genes are TRBV7-2 and TRBJ2-3; maybe TRBD2 (5 bases). This CDR3 spans 15 amino acids. CDR1 and CDR2 (germline): SGHTA, FQGNSA. Trimming removed 5 bases from V and 5 bases from J, with 17 bases in between. The CDR3 DNA follows: TGTGCCAGCAGCCGTCGATCGGGAACTGGAGATACGCAGTATTTT. Translated: CASSRRSGTGDTQYF.

This clonotype has just a few counts. The V gene is TRBV20-1, the J gene TRBJ1-5; D gene uncertain. The CDR3 contains 13 residues. Germline V CDR1 and CDR2: DFQATT, SNEGSKA (reference sequence). Between the trimmed V and J ends, which lost 3 bases and 4 bases, there was a span of 10 bases. The CDR3 DNA reads TGCAGTGCTAGGGACGGGATAAATCAGCCCCAGCATTTT. Protein: CSARDGINQPQHF.

This chain joins TRBV12-3 or TRBV12-4 and TRBJ1-1, with D tentatively TRBD1 (5 bases). This CDR3 comprises 14 residues. Trimming cost V 3 bases and J 6 bases, with 14 bases left between them. Here the CDR3 reads CASSFGAGSPEAFF. CDR3 sequence (DNA): TGTGCCAGCAGTTTTGGGGCAGGGAGCCCTGAAGCTTTCTTT.

V is TRBV7-2 and J is TRBJ1-1; D gene uncertain. CDR3 length: 15 amino acids. Germline values: CDR1 SGHTA, CDR2 FQGNSA. The germline V and J ends were trimmed by 7 bases and 0 bases, with 15 bases remaining between them. The CDR3 coding sequence is TGTGCCAGCAACGGGTGGGCCACAGTGAACACTGAAGCTTTCTTT. Residues: CASNGWATVNTEAFF.

V usage is TRBV15 and J usage is TRBJ2-7; TRBD2 matches at 7 bases. Germline values: CDR1 LNHNV, CDR2 YYDKDF (reference sequence). V trimming: 0 bases; J trimming: 5 bases; junction bases outside the gene matches: 4. The CDR3 extends over 14 amino acids. The CDR3 reads CATSRDGGRNEQYF. The DNA for the CDR3 is TGTGCCACCAGCAGAGACGGGGGGAGAAACGAGCAGTACTTC.

CDR3 residues: CASTPSGQGSLSSYEQYF. CDR3 bases: TGTGCCAGCACTCCCTCGGGACAGGGGTCGCTAAGCTCCTACGAGCAGTACTTC. This rearrangement joins TRBV25-1 to TRBJ2-7; 10 bases are a match to TRBD1. The CDR3 has 18 amino acids. Germline V gene lookup returns CDR1 MGHDK and CDR2 SYGVNS. The V gene end was trimmed by 7 bases and the J gene end by 0 bases; junction bases not matched to a gene: 15.

This clonotype has a handful of counts. The rearrangement joins TRBV20-1 to TRBJ2-7; perhaps TRBD1 as D (6 bases). The J call is uncertain, as TRBJ2-5 better fits the DNA end. CDR3 length: 10 amino acids. Per the germline V gene, CDR1 is DFQATT and CDR2 is SNEGSKA (reference sequence). The CDR3 here is CAPSGVTQYF. The CDR3 nucleotides are TGCGCTCCTTCAGGGGTGACCCAGTACTTC.

This chain links TRBV9 with TRBJ2-1; tentatively, D is TRBD2 (6 bases). The DNA end is a closer match to TRBJ2-7, so the J assignment may be wrong. Germline CDR1 reads SGDLS; CDR2 reads YYNGEE. This CDR3 is 19 amino acids long. CDR3 sequence reads: CASSEPVGLAEATYNEQYF. The CDR3 DNA is TGTGCCAGCAGTGAGCCCGTTGGGTTAGCGGAGGCAACATACAATGAGCAGTACTTC.

The chain carries TRBV9 and TRBJ2-1; 11 nucleotides match TRBD2. Germline CDR1 and CDR2: SGDLS and YYNGEE. The CDR3 is made up of 17 amino acids. Trimming cost V 2 bases and J 0 bases; bases outside gene matches: 4. The CDR3 reads CASSVTTSGNSYNEQFF. The CDR3 nucleotides are TGTGCCAGCAGCGTGACGACTAGCGGGAACTCCTACAATGAGCAGTTCTTC.

This chain joins TRBV29-1 and TRBJ1-1, with D hard to call. Germline V lookup: CDR1 SQVTM, CDR2 ANQGSEA. The CDR3 extends over 11 amino acids. Trimming pared 2 bases from V and 4 bases from J, leaving 5 bases between. This chain's CDR3 is CSVETFTEAFF. The CDR3 region has the DNA TGCAGCGTTGAAACCTTCACTGAAGCTTTCTTT.

This clonotype showed up just a few times. The V call is TRBV27, the J call TRBJ2-1; D is perhaps TRBD2 (7 bases). The germline V gene encodes CDR1 MNHEY and CDR2 SMNVEV (reference sequence). V shed 7 bases and J shed 4 bases, with 17 bases lying between them. CDR3 length: 15 amino acids. The chain's CDR3 is CASKVGGGPYNEQFF. The CDR3 DNA sequence: TGTGCCAGCAAGGTGGGCGGGGGCCCGTACAATGAGCAGTTCTTC.

In regard to this clonotype: A read error may be the cause here, since a much bigger clone is one base away. The V call is TRBV25-1, the J call TRBJ2-1; 7 bases are shared with TRBD2. J gave up 8 bases and V 4 bases, and 5 bases lay outside the gene matches. The CDR3 is 13 residues long. Germline V CDR1 and CDR2: MGHDK, SYGVNS. The CDR3 loop reads CASSVGRYYEQFF. In DNA form, the CDR3 reads TGTGCCAGCAGTGTCGGGAGGTACTATGAGCAGTTCTTC.

The rearrangement joins TRBV7-9 to TRBJ2-4; 7 nucleotides align to TRBD1. The J call is doubtful: the DNA matches TRBJ2-7 better. CDR3 length: 13 residues. CDR1 is SEHNR, CDR2 FQNEAQ, per germline (reference sequence). The CDR3 protein is CASSNRGLGEQYF. CDR3 coding DNA: TGTGCCAGCAGCAACAGGGGTCTGGGCGAGCAGTACTTC.

The chain joins TRBV3-1 to TRBJ1-1, with D hard to call. The CDR3 sequence is 15 residues long. CDR1 is LGHDT, CDR2 YNNKEL, per germline (reference sequence). Trimming removed 3 bases at V and 1 base at J, with 12 bases between. The chain's CDR3 is CASSHRFQRNTEAFF. CDR3 DNA: TGTGCCAGCAGCCACCGATTCCAGCGGAACACTGAAGCTTTCTTT. Using reference TRBV3-1 and TRBJ1-1 for the parts outside the CDR3, the full variable domain is DTAVSQTPKYLVTQMGNDKSIKCEQNLGHDTMYWYKQDSKKFLKIMFSYNNKELIINETVPNRFSPKSPDKAHLNLHINSLELGDSAVYFCASSHRFQRNTEAFFGQGTRLTVV.

This chain uses TRBV28 with TRBJ2-3; 9 nucleotides match TRBD1. This CDR3 comprises 17 residues. Per the germline V gene, CDR1 is MDHEN and CDR2 is SYDVKM. V was clipped by 2 bases and J by 4 bases; unmatched bases: 10. The CDR3 DNA reads TGTGCCAGCAGTTTACTCGGGACAGGGCAAACCCCAGATACGCAGTATTTT. This sequence encodes CASSLLGTGQTPDTQYF.

The chain combines TRBV10-3 with TRBJ2-7; D may be TRBD1 (5 bases). The CDR3 contains 14 residues. Per the germline V gene, CDR1 is ENHRY and CDR2 is SYGVKD. Trimming shortened V by 3 bases and J by 2 bases, and 11 bases separated the two germline ends. The CDR3 is CAISERQGAYEQYF. CDR3 in DNA: TGTGCCATCAGTGAACGCCAGGGCGCCTACGAGCAGTACTTC.

The chain carries TRBV5-1 and TRBJ2-5, with a tentative D call TRBD2 (5 bases). Germline-derived CDR1 and CDR2 are SGHRS and YFSETQ. V was pared by 4 bases and J by 4 bases, with 14 bases between. The CDR3 has 14 residues. CDR3 amino acids: CASSGGPIGETQYF. Here the CDR3 DNA reads TGCGCCAGCAGCGGAGGACCCATCGGAGAGACCCAGTACTTC.

This clonotype was seen a handful of times. The rearrangement uses TRBV20-1 and TRBJ2-7; no definite D call. Trimming removed 4 bases at V and 2 bases at J, with 12 bases between. CDR1 is DFQATT, CDR2 SNEGSKA, per germline (reference sequence). The CDR3 is made up of 13 amino acids. DNA for the CDR3: TGCAGTGCTACGGATACTACAGCCTACGAGCAGTACTTC. It specifies CSATDTTAYEQYF.

This clonotype has just one count. This chain uses TRBV28 with TRBJ2-4; D possibly uses TRBD1 or TRBD2 (5 bases each). V was trimmed by 3 bases and J by 14 bases, leaving 14 bases between them. The CDR3 has 12 amino acids. Germline CDR1 is MDHEN and CDR2 is SYDVKM. Here the CDR3 DNA reads TGTGCCAGCAGTTTCCCCCGGGGCGGCAAGTACTTC. Its translation: CASSFPRGGKYF.

This clonotype was counted a few times. The chain is built from TRBV10-3 and TRBJ2-7, with a weak D call TRBD1 (5 bases). Germline V CDR1 and CDR2: ENHRY, SYGVKD. The germline V and J ends were trimmed by 10 bases and 3 bases, with 19 bases remaining between them. The CDR3 extends over 14 amino acids. CDR3 DNA: TGTGCCACGCAACCCGAGACAGCTAACTACGAGCAGTACTTC. Its translation is CATQPETANYEQYF.

This clonotype has a handful of counts. Here the CDR3 reads CASSQDPDSSYEQYF. The CDR3 bases are TGCGCCAGCAGCCAAGATCCGGACTCCTCCTACGAGCAGTACTTC. This chain uses TRBV4-3 with TRBJ2-7, with a possible D match to TRBD2 (5 bases). The CDR3 totals 15 residues. Germline-derived CDR1 and CDR2 are LGHNA and YSLEER. The V end was cut by 0 bases, the J end by 0 bases, with 9 bases between.

The chain recombines TRBV3-1 with TRBJ1-2, with TRBD1 as a possible D gene (5 bases). The CDR3 is 14 amino acids. CDR1 is LGHDT, CDR2 YNNKEL, per germline (reference sequence). Deletions cut 1 base from V and 10 bases from J, with 16 bases between. CDR3 nucleotide sequence: TGTGCCAGCAGCCAAGTCCGGGGGAGCCCGACCTACACCTTC. Amino acids: CASSQVRGSPTYTF.

This clonotype occurred once. The chain has TRBV27 and TRBJ2-1; D remains ambiguous. Trimming stripped 6 bases from V and 7 bases from J, with 13 bases between. CDR3 size: 13 residues. Germline CDR1 reads MNHEY; CDR2 reads SMNVEV (reference sequence). The CDR3 spells CASRAFSANEQFF. CDR3 DNA: TGTGCCAGCAGGGCCTTTAGTGCGAATGAGCAGTTCTTC.

This clonotype was seen only once. V gene TRBV11-2 combines with J gene TRBJ2-5; TRBD1 matches at 7 bases. The J segment lost 1 base and the V segment lost 7 bases, leaving 15 bases of the junction unmatched. This CDR3 is built from 17 residues. Germline CDR1 is SGHAT and CDR2 is FQNNGV. CDR3 nucleotides: TGTGCCAGCACTGTAGGGGGCACCTTGACTTCCCAAGAGACCCAGTACTTC. Translated, it gives CASTVGGTLTSQETQYF.

This clonotype occurred a few times. J is TRBJ2-7 and V is TRBV5-5; TRBD1 matches 9 bases. CDR3 length equals 15 residues. Germline CDR1 SGHKS, CDR2 YYEKEE (reference sequence). With 2 bases clipped from V and 5 bases from J, the junction kept 8 bases outside the gene matches. CDR3 sequence (DNA): TGTGCCAGCAGCTTCCCGGGACAGGGATACGACGAGCAGTACTTC. This translates into CASSFPGQGYDEQYF.